These 18 T cell receptor beta chains share one sample of origin, sequenced in a study of T cells in Graves' hyperthyroidism and ophthalmopathy. Authors of the study amplified TCR beta CDR3 regions from RNA transcripts. An initial round of RT-PCR targeting the TCR CDR3 relied on the HTBI primer set. TCRdb independently ran MiXCR on the multiplex PCR reads; one entry per CDR3 protein. The repertoire consists of approximately 610,000 distinct CDR3 sequences, with around 15% occurring once and the leading ten covering around 4.1%. Sequencing was performed on blood. These receptors originate from a woman aged 35 to 49 with Graves' ophthalmopathy.

This clonotype was observed a handful of times. The rearrangement joins TRBV11-2 to TRBJ2-7; D ambiguous. The V end was cut by 1 base, the J end by 0 bases, with 10 bases between. Per the germline V gene, CDR1 is SGHAT and CDR2 is FQNNGV. This CDR3 region has 15 residues. Written as DNA, the CDR3 is TGTGCCAGCAGCTTAGGCGCCTCCAGCTCCTACGAGCAGTACTTC. This translates into CASSLGASSSYEQYF.

In its sample, this clonotype was seen many times. The chain recombines TRBV20-1 with TRBJ2-2, with D perhaps matching TRBD2 (7 bases). Germline V gives CDR1 DFQATT, CDR2 SNEGSKA (reference sequence). V was clipped by 3 bases and J by 7 bases, with 15 bases between them. This CDR3 comprises 14 residues. CDR3 sequence: CSARTGTSDGELFF. In nucleotides, the CDR3 is TGCAGTGCTAGGACAGGTACTAGCGACGGGGAGCTGTTTTTT.

This clonotype came up many times. The V and J genes are TRBV7-2 and TRBJ2-7; no firm D call. This CDR3 comprises 13 residues. Germline-derived CDR1 and CDR2 are SGHTA and FQGNSA. The V end was cut by 1 base, the J end by 3 bases, with 7 bases between. The CDR3 region is CASSLESFYEQYF. CDR3 nucleotides: TGTGCCAGCAGCTTAGAGTCTTTCTACGAGCAGTACTTC.

The CDR3 region has the DNA TGTGCCAGCAGTCGGTTTCCGTCGGCGCGAAAGTTCTCCTACGAGCAGTACTTC. Its translation: CASSRFPSARKFSYEQYF. This chain connects TRBV2 to TRBJ2-7; D unresolved. The CDR3 has 18 amino acids. Looked up from germline, CDR1 is SNHLY and CDR2 is FYNNEI. V was clipped by 5 bases and J by 0 bases, with 23 bases between them.

This clonotype occurred many times. The chain joins TRBV20-1 to TRBJ1-2; possible D gene TRBD1, 6 bases. V was shortened by 3 bases and J by 4 bases, with 15 bases between the two germline ends. The V gene's germline CDR1 is DFQATT and CDR2 SNEGSKA (reference sequence). The CDR3 has 14 amino acids. This CDR3 reads CSARDRDTIYGYTF. For the CDR3, the DNA is TGCAGTGCTAGGGACCGGGACACCATCTATGGCTACACCTTC.

This clonotype was detected only a few times. CDR3 sequence reads: CASRTDRGRGTGELFF. CDR3 nucleotide sequence: TGTGCCAGCAGAACCGACAGGGGGCGAGGCACCGGGGAGCTGTTTTTT. The chain joins TRBV12-3 or TRBV12-4 to TRBJ2-2; 10 positions match TRBD1. V gave up 6 bases and J gave up 4 bases; unmatched junction bases: 8. The CDR3 covers 16 residues.

This clonotype was detected only once. The rearrangement uses TRBV3-1 and TRBJ2-5; D gene ambiguous. Germline V gene sequence: CDR1 LGHDT, CDR2 YNNKEL (reference sequence). V dropped 3 bases and J dropped 0 bases, with 8 bases sitting between them. The CDR3 totals 14 residues. This CDR3 is CASSQTRDQETQYF. The CDR3 DNA reads TGTGCCAGCAGCCAGACCCGGGACCAAGAGACCCAGTACTTC.

This clonotype was counted ten times or more. The genes are TRBV27 and TRBJ2-5; TRBD1 or TRBD2 may be the D gene (5 bases each). V dropped 4 bases and J dropped 3 bases, with 12 bases sitting between them. The CDR3 is 14 amino acids. CDR1 and CDR2 from the germline V gene are MNHEY and SMNVEV (reference sequence). The CDR3 loop reads CASSSTGTEETQYF. The CDR3 bases are TGTGCCAGCAGTTCCACCGGGACGGAAGAGACCCAGTACTTC.

This clonotype was seen ten or more times. This chain uses TRBV30 with TRBJ2-5, with D possibly matching TRBD1 (7 bases). Germline values: CDR1 GTSNPN, CDR2 SVGIG (reference sequence). V gave up 4 bases and J gave up 5 bases, with 17 bases separating them. The CDR3 totals 14 residues. The DNA of the CDR3 is TGTGCCTGGAAGTGGCAGGGGGGACGGGAGACCCAGTACTTC. Protein product: CAWKWQGGRETQYF.

In this sample, this clonotype turned up a few times. The rearrangement uses TRBV13 and TRBJ2-5; tentatively, D is TRBD1 (6 bases). This CDR3 spans 13 amino acids. Trimming shortened V by 7 bases and J by 4 bases, and 13 bases separated the two germline ends. Germline V CDR1 and CDR2: PRHDT, FYEKMQ (reference sequence). This chain's CDR3 is CASKVRGGETQYF. In DNA, the CDR3 is TGTGCCAGCAAAGTCCGAGGGGGAGAGACCCAGTACTTC. Full variable domain (missing parts from reference TRBV13 and TRBJ2-5): AAGVIQSPRHLIKEKRETATLKCYPIPRHDTVYWYQQGPGQDPQFLISFYEKMQSDKGSIPDRFSAQQFSDYHSELNMSSLELGDSALYFCASKVRGGETQYFGPGTRLLVL.

This clonotype has a count of ten or more. This chain joins TRBV12-3 or TRBV12-4 and TRBJ1-4, with D perhaps matching TRBD1 (5 bases). The CDR3 spans 16 residues. Trimming left V 6 bases short and J 14 bases short, with 28 bases between. CDR3 sequence reads: CASSRLDVGEGLTLFF. CDR3 bases: TGTGCCAGCAGCCGACTAGACGTGGGGGAAGGATTGACTCTGTTTTTT.

This clonotype was recorded at least ten times. This chain uses TRBV11-1 with TRBJ1-2; maybe TRBD1 (5 bases). Germline loops: CDR1 SGHAT, CDR2 FQDESV (reference sequence). The CDR3 covers 17 residues. The V end was cut by 5 bases, the J end by 2 bases, with 21 bases between. The CDR3 here is CASSLPSRAGQNYGYTF. CDR3 nucleotides: TGTGCCAGCAGCCTCCCGTCAAGAGCTGGACAAAACTATGGCTACACCTTC.

Many counts were recorded for this clonotype. The CDR3 DNA follows: TGTGCCAGCAGTTACACAGGGGGACGCTACGAGCAGTACTTC. Translation gives CASSYTGGRYEQYF. This sequence joins TRBV6-2 or TRBV6-3 and TRBJ2-7, with 8 bases fitting TRBD1. V shed 2 bases and J 3 bases; nucleotides not matched to a gene: 3. The CDR3 covers 14 residues. The germline V gene has CDR1 MNHEY and CDR2 SVGEGT.

In its sample, this clonotype was seen many times. The J gene is TRBJ1-2, the V gene TRBV19, with a tentative D call TRBD1 (5 bases). CDR1 is LNHDA and CDR2 is SQIVND in the germline V gene (reference sequence). Trimming took off 6 bases at V and 7 bases at J, with 18 bases between the two ends. This CDR3 comprises 14 residues. In DNA, the CDR3 is TGTGCCAGTAGATACCGGGGCTCTGCTTCTGGCTACACCTTC. It specifies CASRYRGSASGYTF. Full variable domain (missing parts from reference TRBV19 and TRBJ1-2): DGGITQSPKYLFRKEGQNVTLSCEQNLNHDAMYWYRQDPGQGLRLIYYSQIVNDFQKGDIAEGYSVSREKKESFPLTVTSAQKNPTAFYLCASRYRGSASGYTFGSGTRLTVV.

This clonotype was recorded at least ten times. This chain uses TRBV24-1 with TRBJ2-2; 7 positions match TRBD1. There are 16 residues in the CDR3. The V and J ends lost 3 bases and 0 bases, in that order; junction bases with no gene match: 3. From germline, CDR1 is KGHDR and CDR2 SFDVKD. As DNA, the CDR3 is TGTGCCACCAGTGATACAGGGGAAACGAACACCGGGGAGCTGTTTTTT. This translates into CATSDTGETNTGELFF.

There are many counts of this clonotype. V and J are TRBV7-8 and TRBJ1-5; D unclear. Trimming removed 7 bases from V and 0 bases from J, with 10 bases in between. The CDR3 contains 14 residues. Looked up from germline, CDR1 is SGHVS and CDR2 is FQNEAQ. DNA of the CDR3: TGTGCCAGCACTCCTGCCTATAGCAATCAGCCCCAGCATTTT. Translation: CASTPAYSNQPQHF.

This clonotype came up a few times. The V call is TRBV10-3, the J call TRBJ2-7; 9 bases agree with TRBD2. Germline-derived CDR1 and CDR2 are ENHRY and SYGVKD. V dropped 8 bases and J dropped 4; count of bases not matched to a gene: 12. This CDR3 comprises 15 residues. The CDR3 reads CAISAEGSGRYEQYF. DNA of the CDR3: TGTGCCATCTCGGCGGAAGGGAGCGGGAGGTACGAGCAGTACTTC.

In its sample, this clonotype was seen many times. The DNA for the CDR3 is TGTGCCAGCAGCCTTTGGACAGGGCGCTACGAGCAGTACTTC. Residues: CASSLWTGRYEQYF. V usage is TRBV7-2 and J usage is TRBJ2-7, with 8 nucleotides matching TRBD1. The junction had 6 bases not matched to a gene; V was cut back by 5 bases and J by 3 bases. Per the germline V gene, CDR1 is SGHTA and CDR2 is FQGNSA. The CDR3 is 14 residues long.